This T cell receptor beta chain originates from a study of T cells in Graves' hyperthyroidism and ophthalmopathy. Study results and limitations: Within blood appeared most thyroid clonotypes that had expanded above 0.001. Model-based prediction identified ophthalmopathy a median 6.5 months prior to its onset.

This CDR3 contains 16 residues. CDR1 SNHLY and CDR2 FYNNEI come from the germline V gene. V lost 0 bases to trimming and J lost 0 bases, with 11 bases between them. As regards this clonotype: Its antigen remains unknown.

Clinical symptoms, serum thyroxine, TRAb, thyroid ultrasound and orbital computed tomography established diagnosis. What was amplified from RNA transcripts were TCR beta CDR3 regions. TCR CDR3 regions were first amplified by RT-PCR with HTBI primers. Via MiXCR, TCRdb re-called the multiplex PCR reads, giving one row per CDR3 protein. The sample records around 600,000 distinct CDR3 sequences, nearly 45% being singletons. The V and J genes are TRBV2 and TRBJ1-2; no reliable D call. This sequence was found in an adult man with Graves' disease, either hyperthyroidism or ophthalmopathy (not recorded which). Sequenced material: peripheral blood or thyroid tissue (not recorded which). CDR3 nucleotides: TGTGCCAGCAGTGAAGCGTGGTCTATAGCTAACTATGGCTACACCTTC. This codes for CASSEAWSIANYGYTF.